This T cell receptor beta chain is from a study of PD-1 blockade in classical Hodgkin lymphoma (TCRdb year 2020). Turning to the overall study: Nivolumab dosing was 3 mg/kg intravenously every 2 weeks, continuing until either disease progression or unacceptable toxicity. To define a peripheral blood immune signature of response to PD-1 blockade in classical Hodgkin lymphoma, the study combined TCR beta sequencing with CyTOF. What the authors observed across the whole study: A significant rise by C4D1 was seen in CD4+ but not CD8+ TCR diversity (p=0.0027 vs p=0.16), with the rise being most apparent in complete responders (p=0.02). The study was restricted to a single clinical trial cohort, and the causes of repertoire differences, possibly disease activity or prior therapy, were left undefined. Lower diversity was seen in patients whose nivolumab began less than 1 year after ASCT, and these patients were left out of later analyses so that immune reconstitution would not confound the results. Among trial patients, those achieving complete response had baseline diversity similar to that of newly diagnosed patients, while diversity was significantly lower in partial responders and progressors. Baseline TCR diversity was reported to be lower in newly diagnosed patients than in healthy donors, and even lower in relapsed/refractory patients.

In the case of this clone: There is no known antigen for this receptor. Base qualities are missing; no much larger clone stands one base away.

The time point label, as the study defines it: cycle 2 day 1 (C2D1) of nivolumab. Every trial patient had relapsed after autologous stem cell transplantation, and cohorts A, B and C differed in prior brentuximab vedotin exposure. The trial cohort was composed of over 50 patients with relapsed/refractory classical Hodgkin lymphoma, for whom complete response, partial response or progressive disease was recorded as best overall response. In the multi-cohort phase II CheckMate 205 trial, trial patients received single-agent nivolumab. An independent review committee assessed best overall response using the 2007 International Working Group response criteria. PBMCs from the trial were collected at three points: immediately before nivolumab initiation (C1D1), and during therapy at cycle 2 day 1 and cycle 4 day 1. Peripheral blood was collected in 8 mL Vacutainer Cell Preparation Tubes, from which PBMCs were isolated by centrifugation and then cryopreserved.

Genomic DNA was extracted with the Qiagen DNeasy kit from unsorted PBMCs and from negatively selected CD4+ and CD8+ fractions. Using primers that anneal to V and J segments, immunoSEQ multiplex PCR amplified the TCR beta CDR3 regions. A synthetic immune receptor repertoire was used to minimize amplification bias, and remaining bias was computationally removed after sequencing. For the original study's pipeline: Repertoire diversity was quantified as the Shannon entropy index using custom Python scripts. Unsorted, CD4+ and CD8+ repertoires were examined separately, except in combined analyses, for which CD4+ and CD8+ sequences were merged in silico. A clone counted as expanded when the clone's frequency after treatment rose at least 2-fold relative to C1D1, and clones undetected at baseline were given a pseudocount of 0.5. Singleton clones were defined as clones with 0 or 1 copy at C1D1, and non-singleton clones were defined as clones with 2 or more copies. Clones expanded in unsorted samples were assigned a CD4+, CD8+ or unknown annotation through matching of protein sequences in sorted samples from the same patient. Wilcoxon tests were applied to paired samples to test diversity changes from C1D1 to C4D1. What TCRdb holds here is the immuneACCESS table cut down to in-frame rearrangements. Part of the clones is not present; checked against another copy, under half of the missing clones reflect an unresolved V gene, and the others are unexplained. V, J and clone size are those of that table, while D and trimming were read from the DNA. This sample lists fewer than 25,000 clones; approximately 80% were detected once. The ten largest clones capture around 7.7% of the sample.

The CDR3, from cysteine to phenylalanine, totals 17 residues. The only DNA kept is the CDR3, 51 bases in frame from the first base. The germline V gene supplies CDR1 SGHVS and CDR2 FNYEAQ. Unmatched junction bases come to 15, with V trimmed by 3 bases and J by 5 bases. The TCR was taken from a human donor with classical Hodgkin lymphoma. The source material was peripheral blood mononuclear cells (PBMCs), sampled before the second cycle of nivolumab. The chain couples TRBV7-6 to TRBJ1-1; 7 middle bases align to TRBD1. The bases are TGTGCCAGCAGCTTTGGGCCACGACAGGGCGGTGGGACTGAAGCTTTCTTT. It is translated as CASSFGPRQGGGTEAFF.